This T cell receptor (beta chain) was captured by sequencing in a study of T cell responses to AZD1222 COVID-19 vaccine (dated by TCRdb to the early 2020s). With respect to the entire study: A total of around 240 trial participants underwent TCR sequencing, of whom about 210 had received two doses of AZD1222 and about 26 had received two doses of the MenACWY control vaccine. Trial participants were enrolled by age into subgroups of 18-55, 56-69 and 70-plus years, and 148, 28 and 57 TCR-sequenced participants, respectively, were included in these subgroups. Results the study describes overall, beyond this receptor: A significant rise in spike-specific TCR breadth and depth was observed after two AZD1222 doses relative to day 0 and relative to MenACWY recipients. The 56-69-year group was small, and its depth increase did not reach significance, likely because of low power. Because no day 14 peak-response samples were available, repertoires were characterized only after the peak T cell response. Participants were mostly white British and included more females than males, and it was suggested by the authors that clonal diversity may have been underestimated. Vaccine-associated CD4 TCRs spanned the whole spike protein, with dominant responses in regions 160-218 and 743-854. Conclusions about previously exposed vaccinees are limited, since just a handful of AZD1222 recipients were seropositive for SARS-CoV-2 at baseline. Reportedly, almost half of the unique spike-specific TCRs recognized epitopes lying outside the regions that are mutated in the B.1.351 and B.1.1.7 variants.

The CDR3 regions of human TCRbeta chains were analyzed by immunosequencing. The paper's processing steps were these. Repertoire TCRs were matched against a reference library of SARS-CoV-2-specific TCRs generated with the MIRA antigen-specificity platform. Breadth meant the fraction of unique TCRs that were SARS-CoV-2-associated, whereas depth meant the fraction of total T cells that were SARS-CoV-2-associated. Using the MIRA data, each spike-specific TCR was mapped to the spike region that the TCR reacts to and placed in a CD4 or CD8 class. Log10-transformed breadth and depth values were compared by one-way ANOVA with Sidak's multiple comparisons tests. This immuneACCESS table, as held by TCRdb, lists in-frame sequences with V and J called but not all clones. Of the missing ones, under half trace to an unresolved V gene in checked studies; the others have no known cause. From that table come the V and J calls and clone size; the DNA was used to work out D and trimming. The sample yields fewer than 120,000 clones; around 90% were counted once. The ten largest clones take up approximately 15% of the sample.

The CDR3 runs 16 residues from the cysteine to the phenylalanine. Kept here is only the CDR3 DNA, which spans 48 bases and is read in frame from base 1. V is shortened by 2 bases, J by 2 bases, and the region joining them spans 15 bases. CDR1 and CDR2 are drawn from the germline V gene (reference sequence): SEHNR, FQNEAQ. A note on this clone: It has no known antigen specificity. No much larger clone is present one base from it, and per-base qualities are unavailable.

The time point label of this sample denotes: about 28 days (+/-7) after the second vaccine dose. AZD1222 recipients with second doses at about 4 weeks or about 12 weeks were pooled, because spike-specific TCR depth and breadth did not differ between schedules. The vaccinee samples were drawn from two UK trials, COV001 and COV002, one of which was a single-blind randomized controlled phase 2/3 trial testing AZD1222 (ChAdOx1 nCoV-19) in healthy adults. Trial participant PBMC samples were collected at day 0 and day 28 after the second dose for TCRbeta chain sequencing. Here the sequenced sample was peripheral blood, taken 28 days after the second AZD1222 dose. Recombination connected TRBV7-9 to TRBJ2-5, and TRBD2 may be the D gene, going by 6 matching bases. The receptor was derived from an adult who received the AZD1222 COVID-19 vaccine. The DNA reads TGTGCCAGCAGCTTATTCATCTGGCGGGGTCAAGAGACCCAGTACTTC. This is translated as CASSLFIWRGQETQYF.